One and the same sample provided the 20 T cell receptor beta chains below, sequenced in a study of OX40 agonist ivuxolimab in advanced cancers. Profiling relied on immunoSEQ multiplex PCR, and the TCRdb table lists in-frame clones only, not all of them. The sample has more than 90,000 clones, roughly four fifths seen once; the top ten hold over 1.3%. This material consisted of CD4+ or CD8+ T cells sorted from blood, taken in a trial of the OX40 agonist ivuxolimab. The receptors here all came from an adult with an advanced solid tumor such as melanoma, head and neck, liver or kidney cancer.

This clone appeared a few times. The V call is TRBV2, the J call TRBJ2-7, with TRBD1 matching 9 bases. Germline V lookup: CDR1 SNHLY, CDR2 FYNNEI. The junction had 4 bases not matched to a gene; V was cut back by 8 bases and J by 2 bases. The CDR3 length is 13 residues. CDR3 sequence: CASCRDRAYEQYF. CDR3 coding DNA: TGTGCCAGCTGCCGGGACAGGGCCTACGAGCAGTACTTC.

This rearrangement joins TRBV4-3 to TRBJ1-3, with D uncertain. The germline V and J ends were trimmed by 1 base and 0 bases, with 19 bases remaining between them. CDR3 size: 19 residues. The germline V gene encodes CDR1 LGHNA and CDR2 YSLEER. The CDR3 region is CASSQVAGRKGRSGNTIYF. The CDR3 DNA sequence: TGCGCCAGCAGCCAAGTAGCGGGGAGAAAGGGCCGCTCTGGAAACACCATATATTTT.

The V call is TRBV5-1, the J call TRBJ2-7; 8 bases align to TRBD1. The germline V gene encodes CDR1 SGHRS and CDR2 YFSETQ. Trimming at V came to 8 bases and at J to 5 bases, leaving 12 bases not matched to a gene. The CDR3 is 14 residues long. As DNA, the CDR3 is TGCGCCAGTAGTACCCGGACAGGGTACCACGAGCAGTACTTC. It is translated as CASSTRTGYHEQYF.

The rearrangement uses TRBV12-5 and TRBJ2-7; the D gene is possibly TRBD1 (5 bases). Germline V lookup: CDR1 LGHNT, CDR2 FRNRAP. Trimming stripped 1 base from V and 3 bases from J, with 7 bases between. The CDR3 has 13 residues. The CDR3 nucleotides are TGTGCTAGTGGTTTGGGACAGAACTACGAGCAGTACTTC. It specifies CASGLGQNYEQYF. Full variable domain (missing parts from reference TRBV12-5 and TRBJ2-7): DARVTQTPRHKVTEMGQEVTMRCQPILGHNTVFWYRQTMMQGLELLAYFRNRAPLDDSGMPKDRFSAEMPDATLATLKIQPSEPRDSAVYFCASGLGQNYEQYFGPGTRLTVT.

The rearrangement links TRBV7-9 to TRBJ1-1, with D perhaps TRBD1 (5 bases). With 5 bases removed from V and 7 bases from J, the gap between germline ends came to 14 bases. The CDR3 totals 13 residues. Germline CDR1 SEHNR, CDR2 FQNEAQ (reference sequence). CDR3 in amino acids: CASSPVTGGEAFF. CDR3 sequence (DNA): TGTGCCAGCAGCCCCGTCACAGGAGGTGAAGCTTTCTTT.

V gene TRBV9 combines with J gene TRBJ2-2; TRBD2 aligns across 12 bases. V gave up 5 bases and J gave up 0 bases; unmatched junction bases: 5. CDR1 is SGDLS, CDR2 YYNGEE, per germline. The CDR3 totals 17 residues. As DNA, the CDR3 is TGTGCCAGCAGGCCTCTAGCGGGGGGGACGAACACCGGGGAGCTGTTTTTT. As protein: CASRPLAGGTNTGELFF.

This chain joins TRBV29-1 and TRBJ2-3, with unresolved D. The CDR3 length is 14 residues. V shed 7 bases and J shed 0 bases, with 14 bases lying between them. Germline loops: CDR1 SQVTM, CDR2 ANQGSEA. Here the CDR3 reads CSETGGGSTDTQYF. The CDR3 DNA follows: TGCAGCGAAACTGGTGGCGGTAGCACAGATACGCAGTATTTT.

As DNA, the CDR3 is TGTGCCAGCAGCTTGGCCGGGGCAGGACAAGCCTATGGCTACACCTTC. Translation gives CASSLAGAGQAYGYTF. V usage is TRBV5-8 and J usage is TRBJ1-2; TRBD1 is a possible D gene (5 bases). With 0 bases removed from V and 4 bases from J, the gap between germline ends came to 16 bases. The CDR3 runs 16 residues. Germline V gene lookup returns CDR1 SGHTS and CDR2 YDEGEE.

This clone appeared a few times. The rearrangement uses TRBV7-3 and TRBJ2-1; 11 bases map to TRBD1. Germline V gene sequence: CDR1 SGHTA, CDR2 FQGTGA. The CDR3 spans 16 residues. V lost 5 bases, J lost 4 bases, and 7 bases stayed unmatched. CDR3 nucleotide sequence: TGTGCCAGCAGCCCTCGGGACAGGGGGTCTTACAATGAGCAGTTCTTC. Translated: CASSPRDRGSYNEQFF.

This rearrangement joins TRBV7-9 to TRBJ1-1; the D gene is possibly TRBD1 (5 bases). Germline V lookup: CDR1 SEHNR, CDR2 FQNEAQ (reference sequence). Trimming cost V 11 bases and J 1 base, with 20 bases left between them. The CDR3 is made up of 15 amino acids. The CDR3 here is CAGGRAGTGNTEAFF. The CDR3 bases are TGTGCCGGGGGGAGAGCTGGGACGGGGAACACTGAAGCTTTCTTT.

This sequence joins TRBV13 and TRBJ2-3, with 14 bases fitting TRBD2. This CDR3 region has 17 residues. V was pared by 1 base and J by 4 bases, with 4 bases of the junction left unmatched. CDR1 PRHDT and CDR2 FYEKMQ come from the germline V gene (reference sequence). The CDR3 is CASSLVGLAGAADTQYF. For the CDR3, the DNA is TGTGCCAGCAGCTTAGTGGGACTAGCGGGAGCCGCAGATACGCAGTATTTT.

The chain is built from TRBV7-6 and TRBJ2-7, with D possibly matching TRBD1 (6 bases). Germline values: CDR1 SGHVS, CDR2 FNYEAQ. Trimming stripped 4 bases from V and 2 bases from J, with 9 bases between. The CDR3 spans 13 residues. CDR3 amino acids: CASSSNRAYEQYF. CDR3 sequence (DNA): TGTGCCAGCAGCTCCAACAGGGCCTACGAGCAGTACTTC. The whole variable domain, remainder taken from reference TRBV7-6 and TRBJ2-7, is GAGVSQSPRYKVTKRGQDVALRCDPISGHVSLYWYRQALGQGPEFLTYFNYEAQQDKSGLPNDRFSAERPEGSISTLTIQRTEQRDSAMYRCASSSNRAYEQYFGPGTRLTVT.

This clone was recorded a few times. This chain joins TRBV11-1 and TRBJ1-6, with D perhaps matching TRBD1 (6 bases). CDR1 and CDR2 (germline): SGHAT, FQDESV (reference sequence). CDR3 length: 13 residues. V lost 4 bases to trimming and J lost 7 bases, with 8 bases between them. CDR3 in amino acids: CASSSGQNSPLHF. The CDR3 coding sequence is TGTGCCAGCAGCTCCGGACAGAATTCACCCCTCCACTTT.

This clone was counted a few times. The chain uses TRBV30 and TRBJ1-1; D possibly corresponds to TRBD1 (6 bases). The CDR3 contains 13 residues. Deletions cut 4 bases from V and 7 bases from J, with 16 bases between. Germline V gene data show CDR1 as GTSNPN and CDR2 as SVGIG (reference sequence). The CDR3 spells CAWTRGARVEAFF. DNA of the CDR3: TGTGCCTGGACCCGGGGGGCGCGTGTTGAAGCTTTCTTT.

This clone was observed once. The genes are TRBV7-9 and TRBJ1-5; D is uncertain. The CDR3 contains 15 residues. Trimming took off 1 base at V and 0 bases at J, with 7 bases between the two ends. CDR1 is SEHNR, CDR2 FQNEAQ, per germline (reference sequence). The CDR3 sequence: CASSLGANSNQPQHF. In DNA, the CDR3 is TGTGCCAGCAGCTTAGGAGCCAATAGCAATCAGCCCCAGCATTTT.

The chain couples TRBV6-4 to TRBJ1-1; TRBD1 agrees at 7 bases. CDR1 is MRHNA and CDR2 is SNTAGT in the germline V gene. The CDR3 is 15 amino acids. Trimming removed 7 bases from V and 0 bases from J; junction bases left unmatched: 8. CDR3 sequence (DNA): TGTGCCAGCACTACAGGGGATTCTTTGAACACTGAAGCTTTCTTT. Translated: CASTTGDSLNTEAFF.

The genes are TRBV29-1 and TRBJ2-2; D not certain. CDR3 length: 12 amino acids. Germline V CDR1 and CDR2: SQVTM, ANQGSEA. V was clipped by 3 bases and J by 4 bases, with 6 bases between them. The CDR3 spells CSVDAPTGELFF. CDR3 DNA sequence: TGCAGCGTTGACGCTCCCACCGGGGAGCTGTTTTTT.

As regards this clone: The same CDR3 arises from other DNA sequences in this sample as well. The chain carries TRBV5-6 and TRBJ1-3; D is undetermined. Germline V gene lookup returns CDR1 SGHDT and CDR2 YYEEEE. This CDR3 spans 14 amino acids. Trimming took off 0 bases at V and 3 bases at J, with 7 bases between the two ends. CDR3 coding DNA: TGTGCCAGCAGCTTGGGAGGAGGTGGAAACACCATATATTTT. Translated, it gives CASSLGGGGNTIYF.

The table lists this clone with a few counts. This chain links TRBV14 with TRBJ2-1, with 7 bases identical to TRBD2. Germline CDR1 SGHDN, CDR2 FVKESK. The CDR3 loop spans 15 amino acids. With V trimmed by 4 bases and J by 8 bases, 11 bases remained unmatched. The CDR3 nucleotides are TGTGCCAGCAGCCCCCTGGGCGGGAGAGGCGATGAGCAGTTCTTC. Translating it yields CASSPLGGRGDEQFF.

On this clone itself: The sample contains more than one DNA sequence encoding this CDR3. The chain combines TRBV28 with TRBJ1-4, with unresolved D. With 3 bases removed from V and 7 bases from J, the gap between germline ends came to 3 bases. The CDR3 is 11 amino acids. Germline values: CDR1 MDHEN, CDR2 SYDVKM. The CDR3 nucleotides are TGTGCCAGCAGTTTGAGTGAAAAACTGTTTTTT. Translating gives CASSLSEKLFF.